This T cell receptor beta chain was observed in a study of cytomegalovirus exposure and HLA in healthy donors. Remarks on this clone: Its antigen remains unknown.

Donors sampled were nominally healthy, though unrecorded immune exposures were likely. This PCR relied on a set of 60 Vbeta primers and 13 Jbeta primers. Sequencing was performed with immunoSEQ multiplex PCR; in TCRdb, only in-frame clones are kept and a portion is missing. The sample carries over 100,000 clones, approximately 82% recorded once. Findings of the study overall: According to a later analysis, most TCR beta chains associated with CMV appeared HLA-restricted.

The CDR3 is 14 amino acids. Germline V gene data show CDR1 as LNHDA and CDR2 as SQIVND (reference sequence). Trimming at V came to 6 bases and at J to 2 bases, leaving 5 bases not matched to a gene. The sequenced sample was PBMCs. This chain joins TRBV19 and TRBJ2-3; TRBD1 matches at 7 bases. The receptor was derived from a female donor in good health and CMV-seronegative. The chain's CDR3 is CASRSGTVTDTQYF. CDR3 DNA: TGTGCCAGTAGATCCGGGACAGTCACAGATACGCAGTATTTT.